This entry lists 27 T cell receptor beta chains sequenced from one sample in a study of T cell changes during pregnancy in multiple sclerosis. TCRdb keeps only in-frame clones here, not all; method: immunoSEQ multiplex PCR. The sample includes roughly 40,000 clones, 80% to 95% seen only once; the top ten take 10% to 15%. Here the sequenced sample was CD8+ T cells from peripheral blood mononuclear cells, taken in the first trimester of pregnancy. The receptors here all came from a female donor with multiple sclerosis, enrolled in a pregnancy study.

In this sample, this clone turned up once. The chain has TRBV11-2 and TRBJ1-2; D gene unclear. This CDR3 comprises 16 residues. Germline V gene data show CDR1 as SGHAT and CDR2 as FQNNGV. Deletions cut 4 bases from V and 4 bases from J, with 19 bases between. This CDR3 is CASSSLEPLTRYGYTF. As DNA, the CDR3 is TGTGCCAGCAGCTCCCTAGAGCCTTTAACACGCTATGGCTACACCTTC.

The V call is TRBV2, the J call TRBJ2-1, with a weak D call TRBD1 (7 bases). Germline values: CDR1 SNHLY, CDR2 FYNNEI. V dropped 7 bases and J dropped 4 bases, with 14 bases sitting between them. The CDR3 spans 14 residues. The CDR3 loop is CASTETGTYNEQFF. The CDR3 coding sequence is TGTGCCAGCACTGAGACAGGGACTTACAATGAGCAGTTCTTC.

The CDR3 DNA follows: TGTGCCAGCAGTCCCGGGACAGGGGGCAACTATGGCTACACCTTC. This codes for CASSPGTGGNYGYTF. This chain joins TRBV27 and TRBJ1-2; 12 bases line up with TRBD1. CDR1 and CDR2 (germline): MNHEY, SMNVEV (reference sequence). This CDR3 region has 15 residues. With 5 bases clipped from V and 2 bases from J, the junction kept 3 bases outside the gene matches.

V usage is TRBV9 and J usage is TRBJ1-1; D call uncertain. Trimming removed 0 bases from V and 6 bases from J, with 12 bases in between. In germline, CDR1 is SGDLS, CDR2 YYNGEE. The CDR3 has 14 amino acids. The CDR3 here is CASSVDEAAPEAFF. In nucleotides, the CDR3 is TGTGCCAGCAGCGTAGATGAGGCCGCACCTGAAGCTTTCTTT.

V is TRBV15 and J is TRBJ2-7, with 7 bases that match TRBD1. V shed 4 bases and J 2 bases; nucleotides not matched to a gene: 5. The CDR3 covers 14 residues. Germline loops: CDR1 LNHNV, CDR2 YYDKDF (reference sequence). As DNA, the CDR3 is TGTGCCACCAGCACCGCGACAGGGCCCTACGAGCAGTACTTC. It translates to CATSTATGPYEQYF. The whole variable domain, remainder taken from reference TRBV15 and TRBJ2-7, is DAMVIQNPRYQVTQFGKPVTLSCSQTLNHNVMYWYQQKSSQAPKLLFHYYDKDFNNEADTPDNFQSRRPNTSFCFLDIRSPGLGDTAMYLCATSTATGPYEQYFGPGTRLTVT.

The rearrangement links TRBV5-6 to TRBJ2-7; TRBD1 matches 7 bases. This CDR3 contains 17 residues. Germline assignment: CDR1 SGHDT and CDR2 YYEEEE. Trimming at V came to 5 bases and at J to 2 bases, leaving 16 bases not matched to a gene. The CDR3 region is CASSSDPGTANPYEQYF. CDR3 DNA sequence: TGTGCCAGCAGTTCCGATCCTGGGACAGCAAACCCCTACGAGCAGTACTTC.

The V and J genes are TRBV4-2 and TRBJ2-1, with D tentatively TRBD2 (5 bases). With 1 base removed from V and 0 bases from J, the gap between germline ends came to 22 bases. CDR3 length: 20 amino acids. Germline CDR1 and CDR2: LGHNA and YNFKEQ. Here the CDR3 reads CASSQVISTTLDRSYNEQFF. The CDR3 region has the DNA TGTGCCAGCAGCCAAGTAATATCGACTACCCTGGACCGCTCCTACAATGAGCAGTTCTTC.

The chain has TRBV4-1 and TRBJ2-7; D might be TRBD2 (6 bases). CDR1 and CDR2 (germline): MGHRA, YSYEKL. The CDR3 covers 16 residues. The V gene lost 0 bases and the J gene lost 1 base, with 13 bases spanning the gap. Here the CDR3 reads CASSQDPAGLSYEQYF. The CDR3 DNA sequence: TGCGCCAGCAGCCAAGATCCCGCGGGACTTTCCTACGAGCAGTACTTC.

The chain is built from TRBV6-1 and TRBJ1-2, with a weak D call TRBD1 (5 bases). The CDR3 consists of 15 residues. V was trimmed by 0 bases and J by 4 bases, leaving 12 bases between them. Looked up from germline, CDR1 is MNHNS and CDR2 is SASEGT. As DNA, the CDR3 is TGTGCCAGCAGTGAAGCTTTGGACATCTTCTATGGCTACACCTTC. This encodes CASSEALDIFYGYTF.

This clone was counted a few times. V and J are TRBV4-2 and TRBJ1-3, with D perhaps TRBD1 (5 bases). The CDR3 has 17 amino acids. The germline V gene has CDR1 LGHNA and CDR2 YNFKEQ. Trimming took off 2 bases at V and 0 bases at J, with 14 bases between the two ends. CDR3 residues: CASSQTGTGDSGNTIYF. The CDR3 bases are TGTGCCAGCAGCCAAACCGGGACTGGGGACTCTGGAAACACCATATATTTT.

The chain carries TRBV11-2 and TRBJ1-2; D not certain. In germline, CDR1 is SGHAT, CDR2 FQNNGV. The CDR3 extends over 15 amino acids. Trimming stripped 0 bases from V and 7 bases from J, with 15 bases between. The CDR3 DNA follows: TGTGCCAGCAGCTTAGACGTCGTCGGTTTCGTTGGCTACACCTTC. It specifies CASSLDVVGFVGYTF. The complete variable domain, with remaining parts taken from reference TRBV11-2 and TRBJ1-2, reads EAGVAQSPRYKIIEKRQSVAFWCNPISGHATLYWYQQILGQGPKLLIQFQNNGVVDDSQLPKDRFSAERLKGVDSTLKIQPAKLEDSAVYLCASSLDVVGFVGYTFGSGTRLTVV.

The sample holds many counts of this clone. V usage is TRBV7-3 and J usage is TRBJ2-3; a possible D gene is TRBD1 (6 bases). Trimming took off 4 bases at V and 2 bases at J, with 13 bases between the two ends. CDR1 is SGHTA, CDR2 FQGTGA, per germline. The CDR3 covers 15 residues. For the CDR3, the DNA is TGTGCCAGCAGCTGGACTGACAGGCACACAGATACGCAGTATTTT. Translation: CASSWTDRHTDTQYF.

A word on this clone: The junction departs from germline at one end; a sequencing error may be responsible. The CDR3 DNA sequence: TGTGCTAGCAGTCAGGGCGGGGGAGAGACCCAGTACTTC. It translates to CASSQGGGETQYF. This sequence joins TRBV7-7 and TRBJ2-5; 7 bases are a match to TRBD2. There are 13 residues in the CDR3. Germline CDR1 SSHAT, CDR2 FNYEAQ (reference sequence).

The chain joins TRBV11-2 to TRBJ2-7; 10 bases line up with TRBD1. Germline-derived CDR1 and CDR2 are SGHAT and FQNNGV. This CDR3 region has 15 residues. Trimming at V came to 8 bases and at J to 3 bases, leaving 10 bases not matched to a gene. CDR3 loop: CASGLGTGAFYEQYF. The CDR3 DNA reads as TGTGCCAGCGGTCTGGGGACAGGGGCCTTCTACGAGCAGTACTTC. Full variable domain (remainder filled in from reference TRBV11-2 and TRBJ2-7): EAGVAQSPRYKIIEKRQSVAFWCNPISGHATLYWYQQILGQGPKLLIQFQNNGVVDDSQLPKDRFSAERLKGVDSTLKIQPAKLEDSAVYLCASGLGTGAFYEQYFGPGTRLTVT.

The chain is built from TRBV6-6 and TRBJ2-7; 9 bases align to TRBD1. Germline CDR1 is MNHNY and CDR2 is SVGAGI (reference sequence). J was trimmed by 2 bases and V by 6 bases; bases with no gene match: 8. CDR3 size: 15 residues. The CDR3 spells CASSREDRGPYEQYF. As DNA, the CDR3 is TGTGCCAGCAGCCGCGAGGACAGGGGCCCCTACGAGCAGTACTTC.

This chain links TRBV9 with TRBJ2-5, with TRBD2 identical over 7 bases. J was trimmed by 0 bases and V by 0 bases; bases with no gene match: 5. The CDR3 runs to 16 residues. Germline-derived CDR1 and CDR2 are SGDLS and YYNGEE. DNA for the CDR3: TGTGCCAGCAGCGTAGAGGGAGGGGTGTACCAAGAGACCCAGTACTTC. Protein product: CASSVEGGVYQETQYF. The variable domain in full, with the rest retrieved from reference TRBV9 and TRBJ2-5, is DSGVTQTPKHLITATGQRVTLRCSPRSGDLSVYWYQQSLDQGLQFLIQYYNGEERAKGNILERFSAQQFPDLHSELNLSSLELGDSALYFCASSVEGGVYQETQYFGPGTRLLVL.

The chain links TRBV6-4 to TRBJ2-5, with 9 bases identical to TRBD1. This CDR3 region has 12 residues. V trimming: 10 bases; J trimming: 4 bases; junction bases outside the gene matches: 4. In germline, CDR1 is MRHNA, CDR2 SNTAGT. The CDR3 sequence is CANRGRGETQYF. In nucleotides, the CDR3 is TGTGCCAACAGGGGGCGAGGAGAGACCCAGTACTTC.

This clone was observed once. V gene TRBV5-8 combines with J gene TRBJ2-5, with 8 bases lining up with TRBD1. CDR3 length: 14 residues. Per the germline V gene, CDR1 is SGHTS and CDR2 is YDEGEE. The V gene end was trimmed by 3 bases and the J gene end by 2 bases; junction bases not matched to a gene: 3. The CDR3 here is CASSYRQGQETQYF. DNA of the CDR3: TGTGCCAGCAGCTATCGACAGGGGCAAGAGACCCAGTACTTC.

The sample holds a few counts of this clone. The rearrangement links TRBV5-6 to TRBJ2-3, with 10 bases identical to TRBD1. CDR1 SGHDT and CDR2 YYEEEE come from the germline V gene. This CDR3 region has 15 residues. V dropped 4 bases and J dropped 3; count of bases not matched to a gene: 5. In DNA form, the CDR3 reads TGTGCCAGCAGCGAGGGACAGGGGTATACAGATACGCAGTATTTT. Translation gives CASSEGQGYTDTQYF.

The CDR3 reads CASSLARGSYEQYF. In DNA, the CDR3 is TGTGCCAGCAGCTTGGCCAGGGGCTCCTACGAGCAGTACTTC. The J gene is TRBJ2-7, the V gene TRBV11-2; D might be TRBD1 (6 bases). Deletions cut 3 bases from V and 0 bases from J, with 9 bases between. Germline V gene sequence: CDR1 SGHAT, CDR2 FQNNGV. This CDR3 spans 14 amino acids.

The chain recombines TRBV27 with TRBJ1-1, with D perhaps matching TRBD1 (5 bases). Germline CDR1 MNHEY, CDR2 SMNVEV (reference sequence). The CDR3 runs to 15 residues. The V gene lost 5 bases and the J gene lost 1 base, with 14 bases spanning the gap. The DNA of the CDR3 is TGTGCCAGCAGTCCCTCAGGGCCCGCGAACACTGAAGCTTTCTTT. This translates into CASSPSGPANTEAFF.

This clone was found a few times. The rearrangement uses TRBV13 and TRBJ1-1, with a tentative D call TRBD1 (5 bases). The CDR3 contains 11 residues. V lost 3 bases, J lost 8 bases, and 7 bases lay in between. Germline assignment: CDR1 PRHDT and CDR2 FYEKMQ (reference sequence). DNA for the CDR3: TGTGCCAGCAGCTTTTCAGGGGAAGCTTTCTTT. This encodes CASSFSGEAFF.

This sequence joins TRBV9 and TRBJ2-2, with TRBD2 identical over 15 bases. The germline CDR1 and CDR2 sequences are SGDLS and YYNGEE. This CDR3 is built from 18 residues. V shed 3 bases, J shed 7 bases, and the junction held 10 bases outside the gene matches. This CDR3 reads CASSGTSGGAEGNGELFF. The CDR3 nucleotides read TGTGCCAGCAGCGGGACTAGCGGGGGGGCCGAGGGGAACGGGGAGCTGTTTTTT. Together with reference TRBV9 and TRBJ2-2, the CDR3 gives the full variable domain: DSGVTQTPKHLITATGQRVTLRCSPRSGDLSVYWYQQSLDQGLQFLIQYYNGEERAKGNILERFSAQQFPDLHSELNLSSLELGDSALYFCASSGTSGGAEGNGELFFGEGSRLTVL.

The CDR3 region has the DNA TGCGCCAGCAGCTTGGGGCAGGGGGCAGGTGGCTACACCTTC. Translated, it gives CASSLGQGAGGYTF. This sequence joins TRBV5-1 and TRBJ1-2; 8 bases map to TRBD1. This CDR3 contains 14 residues. Per germline, CDR1 SGHRS and CDR2 YFSETQ. The junction had 5 bases not matched to a gene; V was cut back by 0 bases and J by 7 bases.

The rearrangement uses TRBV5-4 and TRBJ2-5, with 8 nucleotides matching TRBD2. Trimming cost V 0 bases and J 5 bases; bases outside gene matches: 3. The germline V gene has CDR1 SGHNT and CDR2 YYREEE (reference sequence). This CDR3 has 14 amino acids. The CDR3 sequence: CASSLESSGETQYF. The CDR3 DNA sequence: TGTGCCAGCAGCTTGGAGTCTAGCGGGGAGACCCAGTACTTC.

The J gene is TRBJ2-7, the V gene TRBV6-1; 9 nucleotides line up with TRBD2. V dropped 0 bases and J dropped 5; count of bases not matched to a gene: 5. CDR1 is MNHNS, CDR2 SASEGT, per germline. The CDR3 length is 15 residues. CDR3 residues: CASSEAGGGAHEQYF. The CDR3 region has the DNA TGTGCCAGCAGTGAAGCTGGCGGGGGGGCCCACGAGCAGTACTTC.

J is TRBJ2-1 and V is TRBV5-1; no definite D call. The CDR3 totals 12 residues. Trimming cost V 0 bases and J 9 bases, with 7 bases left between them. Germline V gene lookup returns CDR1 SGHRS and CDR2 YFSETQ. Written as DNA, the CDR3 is TGCGCCAGCAGCTTGGAATCGCGTGAGCAGTTCTTC. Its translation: CASSLESREQFF.